This is a list of T cell receptor beta chains from one sample in a study of blood T cell repertoires in COVID-19. Libraries were prepared by immunoSEQ multiplex PCR; TCRdb keeps only in-frame clonotypes and omits some of them. The table lists under 250,000 clones, roughly four fifths of them singletons. Sequenced input: peripheral blood. The receptors shown here come from a woman in her seventies with acute or convalescent COVID-19. The CDR3 runs from the conserved cysteine through the conserved F or W. The D gene is left open where the match is weak. Clone size is stated in some rows and not others, as once, few, many or a class when expanded.

TRBJ2-7 16 NA NA TRBV4-2 CASSQEGVSLAYEQYF TGTGCCAGCAGCCAAGAAGGAGTTAGCCTAGCCTACGAGCAGTACTTC
TRBJ1-2 13 NA NA TRBV18 CASSPGSGIGYTF TGTGCCAGCTCACCAGGGTCGGGGATCGGCTACACCTTC
TRBJ1-2 16 NA NA TRBV7-7 CASSLRADIQAGGYTF TGTGCTAGCAGCTTACGGGCGGACATCCAAGCGGGAGGCTACACCTTC
TRBJ1-3 14 NA NA TRBV7-2 CASSSTVSGNTIYF TGTGCCAGCAGCTCGACAGTATCTGGAAACACCATATATTTT
TRBJ1-1 14 TRBD1 NA TRBV5-5 CASRRTGVNTEAFF TGTGCCAGCAGGCGGACAGGGGTGAACACTGAAGCTTTCTTT
TRBJ1-5 13 NA NA TRBV2 CASSAFGGRPQHF TGTGCCAGCAGTGCCTTCGGAGGTCGGCCCCAGCATTTT
TRBJ1-2 16 NA NA TRBV7-2 CASSLSALGTNYGYTF TGTGCCAGCAGCTTATCTGCCCTAGGCACCAACTATGGCTACACCTTC
TRBJ1-4 11 NA NA TRBV28 CASSFGLQLFF TGTGCCAGCAGTTTTGGTCTACAGCTGTTTTTT
TRBJ1-5 15 TRBD1 NA TRBV5-1 CASRTGGEATQPQHF TGCGCCAGCCGGACAGGGGGCGAAGCAACTCAGCCCCAGCATTTT
TRBJ1-6 14 NA NA TRBV28 CASSQQGTHSPLHF TGTGCCAGCAGTCAACAGGGAACCCATTCACCCCTCCACTTT
TRBJ1-4 18 TRBD1 NA TRBV5-1 CASSPGTGLQGANEKLFF TGCGCCAGCAGTCCCGGGACAGGGCTCCAGGGGGCTAATGAAAAACTGTTTTTT
TRBJ2-2 15 TRBD1 NA TRBV28 CASLPGQGDTGELFF TGTGCCAGTCTGCCGGGGCAGGGGGACACCGGGGAGCTGTTTTTT
TRBJ2-5 15 TRBD1 NA TRBV7-2 CASSLTGVRRETQYF TGTGCCAGCAGCTTGACAGGGGTCCGACGGGAGACCCAGTACTTC
TRBJ1-2 20 TRBD1 NA TRBV19 CASSIDLRGQGVMFGYGYTF TGTGCCAGTAGTATAGATCTCCGTGGACAGGGGGTAATGTTCGGCTATGGCTACACCTTC
TRBJ1-2 13 NA NA TRBV6-5 CASRPLGNYGYTF TGTGCCAGCAGACCTCTCGGGAACTATGGCTACACCTTC
TRBJ1-1 15 NA NA TRBV7-2 CASSLAAGLNTEAFF TGTGCCAGCAGCTTAGCTGCGGGGTTGAACACTGAAGCTTTCTTT
TRBJ2-2 15 NA NA TRBV28 CASRPFGGNTGELFF TGTGCCAGCAGGCCCTTCGGTGGGAACACCGGGGAGCTGTTTTTT
TRBJ2-6 16 NA once TRBV5-6 CASSLGGGSGANVLTF TGTGCCAGCAGCTTGGGGGGAGGCTCTGGGGCCAACGTCCTGACTTTC
TRBJ2-7 15 NA NA TRBV4-2 CASSPIGSGPYEQYF TGTGCCAGCAGCCCGATTGGTAGCGGCCCTTACGAGCAGTACTTC
TRBJ2-3 16 TRBD2 NA TRBV3-1/TRBV3-2 CASSLSGGVSTDTQYF TGTGCCAGCAGCCTAAGCGGGGGGGTGAGCACAGATACGCAGTATTTT
TRBJ2-7 14 NA NA TRBV2 CASKSDSPTYEQYF TGTGCCAGCAAATCGGACAGCCCGACCTACGAGCAGTACTTC
TRBJ1-2 12 TRBD1 few TRBV28 CASSSTGDGYTF TGTGCCAGCAGTTCGACAGGGGATGGCTACACCTTC
TRBJ1-6 13 NA NA TRBV10-1 CASRSGDNSPLHF TGCGCCAGCAGATCGGGGGATAATTCACCCCTCCACTTT
TRBJ1-1 16 NA NA TRBV4-3 CASSQVPGVGAPEAFF TGCGCCAGCAGCCAAGTCCCGGGTGTCGGAGCCCCCGAAGCTTTCTTT
TRBJ2-2 16 TRBD2 NA TRBV19 CASSIQGTMVTGELFF TGTGCCAGTAGTATCCAAGGGACTATGGTAACCGGGGAGCTGTTTTTT
TRBJ2-2 14 NA NA TRBV15 CATSRPGNPGELFF TGTGCCACCAGCAGACCGGGGAATCCCGGGGAGCTGTTTTTT
TRBJ1-2 13 NA NA TRBV12-3/TRBV12-4 CASTPDSNYGYTF TGTGCCAGCACCCCAGACAGCAACTATGGCTACACCTTC
TRBJ1-6 19 NA NA TRBV15 CATSRDLRAKDRGNSPLHF TGTGCCACCAGCAGAGATCTAAGGGCTAAAGACCGGGGTAATTCACCCCTCCACTTT
TRBJ2-1 13 TRBD1 NA TRBV2 CASKDRSYNEQFF TGTGCCAGCAAGGACAGGTCCTACAATGAGCAGTTCTTC
TRBJ1-4 13 NA NA TRBV3-1/TRBV3-2 CASSPQLNEKLFF TGTGCCAGCAGCCCACAGCTTAATGAAAAACTGTTTTTT
TRBJ2-3 16 TRBD1 NA TRBV7-9 CASSLRQGFGTDTQYF TGTGCCAGCAGCTTAAGACAGGGGTTCGGCACAGATACGCAGTATTTT
TRBJ2-7 13 TRBD1 NA TRBV2 CASSEDRALEQYF TGTGCCAGCAGTGAGGACAGGGCTCTCGAGCAGTACTTC
TRBJ1-6 15 NA NA TRBV7-2 CASSFQGSYNSPLHF TGTGCCAGCAGCTTCCAGGGTTCCTATAATTCACCCCTCCACTTT
TRBJ2-5 16 TRBD2 few TRBV2 CASSLLGRGAKETQYF TGTGCCAGCAGCCTGTTGGGGCGGGGGGCAAAAGAGACCCAGTACTTC
TRBJ1-1 15 NA NA TRBV30 CAWNPRTGIWAEAFF TGTGCCTGGAATCCCCGGACGGGAATATGGGCTGAAGCTTTCTTT
TRBJ2-7 16 TRBD1 NA TRBV7-9 CASSLSVRQGIHEQYF TGTGCCAGCAGCTTATCTGTTAGACAGGGGATCCACGAGCAGTACTTC
TRBJ1-2 15 NA NA TRBV7-9 CASSAQGLSGAGYTF TGTGCCAGCAGCGCCCAGGGGCTCTCTGGGGCTGGCTACACCTTC
TRBJ1-2 12 TRBD1 NA TRBV10-3 CAISGTGDGYTF TGTGCCATCAGTGGGACAGGGGATGGCTACACCTTC
TRBJ1-5 13 TRBD1 NA TRBV7-9 CASSQGAGQPQHF TGTGCCAGCTCACAGGGGGCAGGACAGCCCCAGCATTTT
TRBJ1-3 14 NA NA TRBV19 CASKGAHSGNTIYF TGTGCCAGTAAGGGAGCTCACTCTGGAAACACCATATATTTT
TRBJ1-2 16 NA NA TRBV28 CASSLVAGSQHYGYTF TGTGCCAGCAGTTTAGTGGCAGGGTCCCAACATTATGGCTACACCTTC
TRBJ1-2 12 NA once TRBV12-3/TRBV12-4 CASSLGRIGYTF TGTGCCAGCAGTTTGGGCAGAATCGGCTACACCTTC
TRBJ2-3 22 TRBD2 NA TRBV4-2 CASSQELVFASGGAGSTDTQYF TGTGCCAGCAGCCAAGAACTAGTTTTTGCTAGCGGGGGGGCGGGGAGCACAGATACGCAGTATTTT
TRBJ1-1 16 TRBD1 NA TRBV24-1 CATRGTGDLMDTEAFF TGTGCCACCAGGGGAACAGGGGACCTCATGGACACTGAAGCTTTCTTT
TRBJ1-1 15 TRBD1 NA TRBV6-6 CASSAPQGQASEAFF TGTGCCAGCAGTGCCCCTCAGGGACAGGCAAGTGAAGCTTTCTTT